This is a list of T cell receptor beta chains from one sample in a study of blood T cell repertoires in COVID-19. TCRdb's copy holds only in-frame clones and misses some; the assay was immunoSEQ multiplex PCR. The sample holds 250,000 to 350,000 clones, roughly 83% seen once. The sample comprised peripheral blood. These receptors were taken from a human donor with COVID-19, enrolled during active disease. The donor label of this sample is uncertain. CDR3s include the opening cysteine and the closing phenylalanine or tryptophan. D genes are given only for firm matches. Part of the rows lack a size; the others show once, few, many or a class for expanded clones.

J gene	clone size	V gene	D gene	CDR3 protein	CDR3 DNA
TRBJ2-4	.	TRBV10-2	TRBD1	CASSETGENIQYF	TGCGCCAGCAGTGAAACAGGGGAGAACATTCAGTACTTC
TRBJ1-6	.	TRBV13	.	CASSLARGPNSPLHF	TGTGCCAGCAGCTTAGCCAGGGGCCCTAATTCACCCCTCCACTTT
TRBJ2-7	few	TRBV6-5	TRBD2	CASSSGTSGTYEQYF	TGTGCCAGCAGTTCAGGGACTAGCGGGACCTACGAGCAGTACTTC
TRBJ1-2	.	TRBV30	.	CAWSVRRGDGYTF	TGTGCCTGGAGTGTACGTCGGGGGGATGGCTACACCTTC
TRBJ1-6	once	TRBV28	.	CASSTRQTHDSPLHF	TGTGCCAGCAGTACCCGACAGACCCATGATTCACCCCTCCACTTT
TRBJ1-4	.	TRBV4-1	TRBD1	CASSQDRQGVEKLFF	TGCGCCAGCAGCCAAGATCGACAGGGGGTGGAAAAACTGTTTTTT
TRBJ2-7	.	TRBV25-1	.	CASSDPGRLEQYF	TGTGCCAGCAGTGACCCTGGGAGGTTGGAGCAGTACTTC
TRBJ2-5	.	TRBV5-6	.	CASSSKAVLQETQYF	TGTGCCAGCAGCTCGAAGGCGGTACTCCAAGAGACCCAGTACTTC
TRBJ2-2	.	TRBV7-9	TRBD1	CASSSGTGNTGELFF	TGTGCCAGCAGTTCCGGGACAGGGAACACCGGGGAGCTGTTTTTT
TRBJ2-7	once	TRBV2	.	CATSREAYEQYF	TGTGCCACTTCCAGGGAGGCCTACGAGCAGTACTTC
TRBJ2-2	.	TRBV5-4	.	CASSLGSPGTGELFF	TGTGCCAGCAGCTTGGGATCTCCGGGGACCGGGGAGCTGTTTTTT
TRBJ1-3	.	TRBV11-2	.	CASSPGGFSGNTIYF	TGTGCCAGCAGCCCGGGGGGCTTCTCTGGAAACACCATATATTTT
TRBJ1-4	.	TRBV11-2	.	CASSSGGGKLFF	TGTGCCAGCAGCTCCGGGGGGGGGAAACTGTTTTTT
TRBJ2-1	.	TRBV7-8	TRBD2	CASSTRAGGPYNEQFF	TGTGCCAGCAGCACCCGAGCGGGAGGGCCCTACAATGAGCAGTTCTTC
TRBJ2-1	few	TRBV7-2	TRBD2	CASSFSLAGTYNEQFF	TGTGCCAGCAGCTTTAGTCTAGCGGGAACATACAATGAGCAGTTCTTC
TRBJ1-1	.	TRBV7-9	.	CASSLTRDAEAFF	TGTGCCAGCAGCTTAACCAGGGATGCTGAAGCTTTCTTT
TRBJ2-7	.	TRBV2	TRBD2	CASRGLFAGDEQYF	TGTGCCAGCAGGGGACTTTTCGCGGGGGACGAGCAGTACTTC
TRBJ2-3	.	TRBV9	TRBD2	CASSADHPGGYGVGEDTQYF	TGTGCCAGCAGCGCAGATCACCCGGGAGGGTACGGGGTCGGCGAGGATACGCAGTATTTT
TRBJ2-7	.	TRBV19	.	CASRGQESGAGYEQYF	TGTGCCAGTCGGGGACAGGAGAGCGGGGCGGGTTACGAGCAGTACTTC
TRBJ1-1	.	TRBV7-9	TRBD1	CASSPLAGTTGGAFF	TGTGCCAGCAGCCCTTTAGCGGGGACGACAGGGGGGGCTTTCTTT
TRBJ1-5	.	TRBV19	TRBD1	CASNDREEAQPQHF	TGTGCCAGTAACGACAGGGAGGAAGCTCAGCCCCAGCATTTT
TRBJ1-1	many	TRBV7-3	.	CASSWEVNTEAFF	TGTGCCAGCAGCTGGGAGGTGAACACTGAAGCTTTCTTT
TRBJ2-1	once	TRBV5-5	TRBD2	CASSLSVAGGRDEQFF	TGTGCCAGCAGCTTGAGTGTAGCGGGAGGGCGGGATGAGCAGTTCTTC
TRBJ2-1	once	TRBV11-2	.	CASRFAGRTYNEQFF	TGTGCCAGCAGGTTCGCGGGAAGGACCTACAATGAGCAGTTCTTC
TRBJ2-1	.	TRBV15	.	CATSRDRWGVVEQFF	TGTGCCACCAGCAGAGATAGATGGGGGGTTGTTGAGCAGTTCTTC